This T cell receptor (beta chain) stems from a study of response to subunit inactivated influenza vaccine. Study-level points and caveats: Only a handful of new T cells, the authors suggested, are recruited with each seasonal influenza vaccination.

TCRdb redid the calling of the RT-PCR reads with MiXCR, one entry per CDR3 protein. The table shows roughly 760,000 distinct CDR3 sequences, with about 20% occurring only once. J lost 3 bases, V lost 2 bases, and 7 bases had no gene match. The length of the CDR3 is 14 residues. Germline V gene sequence: CDR1 DFQATT, CDR2 SNEGSKA (reference sequence). This clonotype was observed a few times. Its matching antigen is unknown. Sequenced material: PBMCs from blood, taken more than 4 days after vaccination. The chain links TRBV20-1 to TRBJ2-7, with 7 bases fitting TRBD2. This sequence originates from a man between 45 and 60 years old who received an inactivated influenza vaccine. CDR3 sequence (DNA): TGCAGTGCTAGATCGTCGGGACTAAGCTACGAGCAGTACTTC. Translated: CSARSSGLSYEQYF.